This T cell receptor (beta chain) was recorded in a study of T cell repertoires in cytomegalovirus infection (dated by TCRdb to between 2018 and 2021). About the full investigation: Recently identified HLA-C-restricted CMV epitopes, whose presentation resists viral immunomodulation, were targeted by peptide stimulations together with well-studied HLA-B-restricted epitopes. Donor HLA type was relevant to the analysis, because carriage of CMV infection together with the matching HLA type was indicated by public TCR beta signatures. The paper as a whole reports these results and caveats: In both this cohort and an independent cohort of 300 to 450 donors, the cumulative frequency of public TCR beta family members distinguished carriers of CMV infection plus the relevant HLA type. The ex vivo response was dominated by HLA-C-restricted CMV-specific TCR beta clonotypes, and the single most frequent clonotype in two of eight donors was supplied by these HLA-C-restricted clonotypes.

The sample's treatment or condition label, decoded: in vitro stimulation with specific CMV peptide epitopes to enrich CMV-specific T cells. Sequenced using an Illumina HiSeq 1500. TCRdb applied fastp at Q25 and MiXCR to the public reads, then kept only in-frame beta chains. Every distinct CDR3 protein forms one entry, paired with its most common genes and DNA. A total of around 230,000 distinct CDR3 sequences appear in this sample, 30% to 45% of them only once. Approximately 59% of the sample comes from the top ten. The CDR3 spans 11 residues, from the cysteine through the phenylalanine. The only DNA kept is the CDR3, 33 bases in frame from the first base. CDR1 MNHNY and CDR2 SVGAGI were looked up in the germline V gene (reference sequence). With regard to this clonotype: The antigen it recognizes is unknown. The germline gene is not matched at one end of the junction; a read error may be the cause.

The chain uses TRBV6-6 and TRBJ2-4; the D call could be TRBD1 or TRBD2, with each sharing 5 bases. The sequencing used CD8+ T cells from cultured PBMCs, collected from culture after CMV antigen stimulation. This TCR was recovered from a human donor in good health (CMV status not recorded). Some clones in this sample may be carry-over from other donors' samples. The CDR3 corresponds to CASMQWDRADF. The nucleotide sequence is TGTGCCAGCATGCAGTGGGACCGTGCAGACTTC.